This TCR beta chain is from a study of cytomegalovirus exposure and HLA in healthy donors. To note about this clone: Its target is not known.

The germline gives CDR1 SGHRS, CDR2 YFSETQ. Trimming took 2 bases from V and 4 from J; bases not matched to a gene: 15. CDR3 length equals 20 residues. Overall study findings and caveats: In an earlier analysis, in some 600 donors, most V segments appeared productive either ~87% or ~30% of the time. Further analysis, carried out later, found HLA-associated TCR beta chains more clonally expanded than equally common other chains. In vitro, a few CMV-associated chains proved specific for CMV antigens. Versus the approximately 720-donor mean, an Asian-associated ancestry cluster reportedly showed fewer N-insertions in a later analysis.

PCR employed 60 Vbeta and 13 Jbeta primers. Method: immunoSEQ multiplex PCR; TCRdb's copy keeps in-frame clones and lacks some. The table lists under 200,000 clones, around 62% of them singletons. The chain combines TRBV5-1 with TRBJ2-1; the match to TRBD2 covers 13 bases. The TCR was taken from a middle-aged man in good health and CMV-seronegative. The specimen sequenced was PBMCs. The CDR3 is CASSFPLSGLAGVRYNEQFF. The CDR3 coding sequence is TGCGCCAGCAGCTTTCCTTTAAGTGGACTAGCGGGAGTCCGGTACAATGAGCAGTTCTTC.